The next 20 T cell receptor beta chains were all read from a single sample in a study of shared clonotypes between healthy human individuals. Naive CD8 populations comprised CD45RO-negative cells positively selected for CCR7, excluding terminally differentiated effector memory CD45RA+ cells. Data came from immunoSEQ multiplex PCR; TCRdb stores just in-frame clones and leaves some out. The sample holds about 2.2 million clones, 80% to 95% seen once. Source material: naive CD8+ T cells from PBMCs. The receptors shown here come from a man aged 18-30 years in good health. Some clones in this sample may be carry-over from other donors' samples.

This chain joins TRBV29-1 and TRBJ1-5, with D maybe TRBD1 (6 bases). Germline values: CDR1 SQVTM, CDR2 ANQGSEA. Trimming stripped 4 bases from V and 4 bases from J, with 14 bases between. This CDR3 region has 14 residues. The CDR3 DNA reads as TGCAGCGTTGGACTCAGGGGTGAAAATCAGCCCCAGCATTTT. Its translation: CSVGLRGENQPQHF. Full variable domain (rest looked up from reference TRBV29-1 and TRBJ1-5): SAVISQKPSRDICQRGTSLTIQCQVDSQVTMMFWYRQQPGQSLTLIATANQGSEATYESGFVIDKFPISRPNLTFSTLTVSNMSPEDSSIYLCSVGLRGENQPQHFGDGTRLSIL.

The CDR3: CASRSLGTDTQYF. CDR3 nucleotide sequence: TGTGCCAGCAGGTCGCTTGGCACAGATACGCAGTATTTT. This sequence joins TRBV27 and TRBJ2-3, with no clear D. The CDR3 is 13 residues long. V dropped 6 bases and J dropped 1 base, with 8 bases sitting between them. CDR1 MNHEY and CDR2 SMNVEV come from the germline V gene (reference sequence).

J is TRBJ2-3 and V is TRBV9; 8 bases align to TRBD2. V lost 6 bases and J lost 0; bases outside the gene matches: 3. The germline CDR1 and CDR2 sequences are SGDLS and YYNGEE. The CDR3 loop spans 14 amino acids. CDR3 protein: CASNSGASTDTQYF. CDR3 nucleotide sequence: TGTGCCAGCAATAGCGGGGCTAGCACAGATACGCAGTATTTT.

The genes are TRBV27 and TRBJ2-6; D unresolved. The V gene lost 4 bases and the J gene lost 4 bases, with 14 bases spanning the gap. The CDR3 length is 16 residues. Germline CDR1 and CDR2: MNHEY and SMNVEV (reference sequence). The CDR3 nucleotides read TGTGCCAGCAGTTCGGTCCAAGTATCCGGGGCCAACGTCCTGACTTTC. It codes for CASSSVQVSGANVLTF. Variable domain in full (rest from reference TRBV27 and TRBJ2-6): EAQVTQNPRYLITVTGKKLTVTCSQNMNHEYMSWYRQDPGLGLRQIYYSMNVEVTDKGDVPEGYKVSRKEKRNFPLILESPSPNQTSLYFCASSSVQVSGANVLTFGAGSRLTVL.

This sequence joins TRBV9 and TRBJ2-2; D gene unclear. This CDR3 region has 15 residues. Trimming shortened V by 0 bases and J by 9 bases, and 15 bases separated the two germline ends. The V gene's germline CDR1 is SGDLS and CDR2 YYNGEE. CDR3 sequence: CASSVVADSRRELFF. The CDR3 DNA reads TGTGCCAGCAGCGTAGTTGCCGACTCCCGCCGGGAGCTGTTTTTT.

The genes are TRBV27 and TRBJ2-3, with D unresolved. The CDR3 has 12 amino acids. V lost 7 bases to trimming and J lost 5 bases, with 10 bases between them. CDR1 is MNHEY and CDR2 is SMNVEV in the germline V gene (reference sequence). The CDR3 bases are TGTGCCAGCATGGTTTGGGGAGATACGCAGTATTTT. This codes for CASMVWGDTQYF.

This sequence joins TRBV7-9 and TRBJ1-2; D remains unclear. The CDR3 sequence is 14 residues long. Germline V gene data show CDR1 as SEHNR and CDR2 as FQNEAQ (reference sequence). V was trimmed by 6 bases and J by 4 bases, leaving 15 bases between them. This chain's CDR3 is CASSSADVIYGYTF. The CDR3 region has the DNA TGTGCCAGCAGTTCCGCGGATGTAATCTATGGCTACACCTTC.

The chain has TRBV9 and TRBJ1-3; TRBD1 might be the D (6 bases). The CDR3 has 19 residues. From germline, CDR1 is SGDLS and CDR2 YYNGEE. Trimming stripped 4 bases from V and 3 bases from J, with 26 bases between. CDR3 amino acids: CASSQRGSRQRTDGNTIYF. CDR3 nucleotide sequence: TGTGCCAGCAGCCAGAGGGGGTCGCGACAAAGGACAGATGGAAACACCATATATTTT.

In DNA, the CDR3 is TGTGCCAGCAGCCCCTTGACCCCGGGCGGGGAGACCCAGTACTTC. Its translation: CASSPLTPGGETQYF. V is TRBV7-9 and J is TRBJ2-5; TRBD2 is a possible D gene (5 bases). Germline-derived CDR1 and CDR2 are SEHNR and FQNEAQ (reference sequence). Trimming pared 5 bases from V and 5 bases from J, leaving 18 bases between. The CDR3 contains 15 residues.

The CDR3, as DNA: TGTGCCAGTAGTACAGGGGAGTACCAAGAGACCCAGTACTTC. This encodes CASSTGEYQETQYF. The chain recombines TRBV19 with TRBJ2-5; D might be TRBD1 (6 bases). Per the germline V gene, CDR1 is LNHDA and CDR2 is SQIVND (reference sequence). The V end lost 4 bases, the J end lost 0 bases, and 9 bases lay between the germline ends. The CDR3 spans 14 residues.

This chain links TRBV5-1 with TRBJ2-7, with 7 bases aligning to TRBD2. The germline gives CDR1 SGHRS, CDR2 YFSETQ. V trimming: 3 bases; J trimming: 4 bases; junction bases outside the gene matches: 10. This CDR3 contains 15 residues. Here the CDR3 reads CASSYGEGVLYEQYF. The CDR3 coding sequence is TGCGCCAGCAGCTACGGGGAGGGAGTTTTGTACGAGCAGTACTTC. The variable domain in full, completed from reference TRBV5-1 and TRBJ2-7, reads KAGVTQTPRYLIKTRGQQVTLSCSPISGHRSVSWYQQTPGQGLQFLFEYFSETQRNKGNFPGRFSGRQFSNSRSEMNVSTLELGDSALYLCASSYGEGVLYEQYFGPGTRLTVT.

This rearrangement joins TRBV14 to TRBJ2-1; 12 positions agree with TRBD2. V was pared by 4 bases and J by 10 bases, with 11 bases of the junction left unmatched. CDR3 length: 16 amino acids. Germline loops: CDR1 SGHDN, CDR2 FVKESK. CDR3 in DNA: TGTGCCAGCAGCCCACTAGCGGGAGGACGACAATGGGAGCAGTTCTTC. Its protein product is CASSPLAGGRQWEQFF.

The rearrangement joins TRBV29-1 to TRBJ1-1, with no clear D. V dropped 7 bases and J dropped 0 bases, with 9 bases sitting between them. Germline loops: CDR1 SQVTM, CDR2 ANQGSEA. The CDR3 is 12 amino acids. This CDR3 is CSAWAMNTEAFF. The CDR3 DNA reads as TGCAGCGCTTGGGCCATGAACACTGAAGCTTTCTTT.

The CDR3 here is CASSLTGYEQYF. CDR3 coding DNA: TGTGCCAGCAGCTTAACGGGCTACGAGCAGTACTTC. J is TRBJ2-7 and V is TRBV11-1; D not certain. Germline loops: CDR1 SGHAT, CDR2 FQDESV (reference sequence). There are 12 residues in the CDR3. Between the trimmed V and J ends, which lost 2 bases and 3 bases, there was a span of 5 bases.

This chain links TRBV27 with TRBJ2-1, with TRBD2 matching over 8 bases. CDR3 length: 17 amino acids. Germline CDR1 and CDR2: MNHEY and SMNVEV (reference sequence). Losses at the gene ends were 3 bases for V and 9 bases for J; bases not matched to a gene: 16. The CDR3 DNA reads TGTGCCAGCAGTTTTTTTTACGGGACTAGTGGTCGGGGTGAGCAGTTCTTC. This translates into CASSFFYGTSGRGEQFF.

This clone turned up a few times. This chain joins TRBV7-9 and TRBJ1-1; D may be TRBD1 (5 bases). CDR1 and CDR2 from the germline V gene are SEHNR and FQNEAQ (reference sequence). The V end lost 8 bases, the J end lost 5 bases, and 18 bases lay between the germline ends. The CDR3 is 14 amino acids. The CDR3 DNA follows: TGTGCCAGCGGACCGCCGGGGGTGTGGACTGAAGCTTTCTTT. It codes for CASGPPGVWTEAFF.

The CDR3 here is CASSREGTAGNIQYF. DNA for the CDR3: TGTGCCAGCTCACGGGAGGGGACAGCGGGAAACATTCAGTACTTC. The V gene is TRBV18, the J gene TRBJ2-4, with D perhaps being TRBD1 or TRBD2 (7 bases each). CDR1 is KGHSH, CDR2 LQKENI, per germline. The CDR3 covers 15 residues. V shed 4 bases and J shed 6 bases, with 16 bases lying between them.

J is TRBJ1-1 and V is TRBV19, with 7 bases fitting TRBD1. The J segment lost 1 base and the V segment lost 7 bases, leaving 3 bases of the junction unmatched. The germline CDR1 and CDR2 sequences are LNHDA and SQIVND (reference sequence). The CDR3 runs 13 residues. CDR3 residues: CASKRTGNTEAFF. The CDR3 coding sequence is TGTGCCAGTAAAAGGACAGGGAACACTGAAGCTTTCTTT.

CDR3 residues: CASSPRLAEYNEQFF. CDR3 sequence (DNA): TGTGCCAGCAGCCCGAGACTAGCGGAGTACAATGAGCAGTTCTTC. This chain joins TRBV13 and TRBJ2-1; 9 bases agree with TRBD2. The CDR3 length is 15 residues. V shed 5 bases, J shed 4 bases, and the junction held 6 bases outside the gene matches. CDR1 is PRHDT, CDR2 FYEKMQ, per germline (reference sequence). The full variable domain, with the rest looked up from reference TRBV13 and TRBJ2-1, is AAGVIQSPRHLIKEKRETATLKCYPIPRHDTVYWYQQGPGQDPQFLISFYEKMQSDKGSIPDRFSAQQFSDYHSELNMSSLELGDSALYFCASSPRLAEYNEQFFGPGTRLTVL.

The chain recombines TRBV11-2 with TRBJ2-7; weak D call: TRBD1 (6 bases). The CDR3 sequence is 16 residues long. The germline V gene encodes CDR1 SGHAT and CDR2 FQNNGV. V was shortened by 5 bases and J by 0 bases, with 17 bases between the two germline ends. The CDR3 DNA reads as TGTGCCAGCAGCCCTAGTGAGGGGGAGAGCTCCTACGAGCAGTACTTC. Its protein product is CASSPSEGESSYEQYF.